The next 2 T cell receptor beta chains were all read from a single sample in a study of shared clonotypes between healthy human individuals (TCRdb year 2020). CD8 naive samples consisted of CD45RO-negative cells that were positively selected for CCR7, yielding a CD45RA+CCR7+ population without TemRA cells. Preparation of the library involved the immunoSEQ multiplex PCR assay. TCRdb took this table from immuneACCESS and kept in-frame rearrangements with V and J called. Such tables lack part of the clones; where checked against another copy, unresolved V genes explain under half of the gap, and the rest is unexplained. In this sample the table shows hundreds of thousands of clones, 95% to 97% of which occur a single time. The leading ten clones occupy around 0.1% of the sample. The specimen sequenced was naive CD8+ T cells sorted from blood. Interpreted using the paper, the cell subset or site label stands for: CD45RA+CCR7+. These receptors all stem from a woman aged 25 to 45 in good health.

This rearrangement joins TRBV27 to TRBJ2-5; the D is unclear. V was pared by 5 bases and J by 1 base, with 11 bases between. Germline V gene data show CDR1 as MNHEY and CDR2 as SMNVEV (reference sequence). The CDR3 runs 14 residues. CDR3 protein: CASSEAGRQETQYF. The CDR3 DNA follows: TGTGCCAGCAGTGAGGCAGGTCGCCAAGAGACCCAGTACTTC.

The V and J genes are TRBV19 and TRBJ2-1, with D tentatively TRBD2 (5 bases). This CDR3 comprises 19 residues. V lost 4 bases and J lost 0, with 22 bases in between. CDR1 is LNHDA, CDR2 SQIVND, per germline (reference sequence). The CDR3 nucleotides read TGTGCCAGTAGTACCCCGGAGGAGCGGCCCATTAGCTCCTACAATGAGCAGTTCTTC. It yields the protein CASSTPEERPISSYNEQFF.